This entry concerns a single TCR beta chain. In the original processing: Scientists estimated how many nucleated cells there were by amplifying reference gene primers. TCRdb's table, derived via immunoSEQ multiplex PCR, lists solely in-frame clones and lacks some. That table is the source of V, J and clone size, and D and trimming were worked out from the DNA. The table shows about 36,000 clones, with around four fifths occurring only once. The data belong to a study of blood T cell repertoires in COVID-19. Looking at the study overall: Sites in the United States, Italy and Spain provided acute and convalescent COVID-19 samples. PBMCs, B-cell-depleted T cells, or T cells were the source of the cDNA or gDNA that made up the material.

This CDR3 comprises 12 residues. Germline CDR1 reads SQVTM; CDR2 reads ANQGSEA. V lost 3 bases and J 7 bases, leaving 11 bases between the germline ends. Sequenced input: peripheral blood. This clonotype originated in a man aged 50 or older with active COVID-19. The chain combines TRBV29-1 with TRBJ2-3, with D unresolved. Here the CDR3 DNA reads TGCAGCGTTGACTCCCTAAGTAATACGCAGTATTTT. Its protein is CSVDSLSNTQYF.